The 7 T cell receptor beta chains below all came from one sample that was sequenced in a study of T cells after yellow fever vaccination. TCRdb analysed the 5' RACE reads with MiXCR anew, one entry per CDR3 protein. The repertoire has about 320,000 distinct CDR3 sequences, 9.5% to 15% of them found once; the top ten carry 2.5% to 4%. Sequencing was performed on CD4+ T cells sorted from PBMCs, taken 15 days after the yellow fever booster vaccination. The receptors derive from a man between 18 and 35 years old who received the YFV17D yellow fever vaccine.

The V and J genes are TRBV18 and TRBJ1-6; 9 bases fit TRBD1. Germline V CDR1 and CDR2: KGHSH, LQKENI. The ends lost 3 bases at V and 10 bases at J; junction bases unmatched: 4. This CDR3 has 14 amino acids. DNA of the CDR3: TGTGCCAGCTCACCCGGGACAGGGTTCTCACCCCTCCACTTT. Translating it yields CASSPGTGFSPLHF.

There are a few counts of this clonotype. The genes are TRBV4-1 and TRBJ2-3; 8 bases map to TRBD1. From germline, CDR1 is MGHRA and CDR2 YSYEKL. V gave up 1 base and J gave up 6 bases; unmatched junction bases: 12. The CDR3 contains 17 residues. The CDR3, as DNA: TGCGCCAGCAGCCAAGGTCCGGACAGGGTAGGGAGGGATACGCAGTATTTT. Protein: CASSQGPDRVGRDTQYF.

The J gene is TRBJ1-5, the V gene TRBV7-2; 7 bases agree with TRBD1. Germline CDR1 reads SGHTA; CDR2 reads FQGNSA. J gave up 3 bases and V 4 bases, and 6 bases lay outside the gene matches. This CDR3 comprises 15 residues. This chain's CDR3 is CASSSGGRDNQPQHF. The CDR3 DNA is TGTGCCAGCAGCTCAGGGGGACGGGACAATCAGCCCCAGCATTTT.

Many counts were recorded for this clonotype. CDR3 amino acids: CSAREPSGVDNEQFF. The CDR3 nucleotides read TGCAGTGCTAGAGAGCCTAGCGGGGTGGACAATGAGCAGTTCTTC. V and J are TRBV20-1 and TRBJ2-1; 9 nucleotides align to TRBD2. Germline V lookup: CDR1 DFQATT, CDR2 SNEGSKA (reference sequence). J was trimmed by 5 bases and V by 0 bases; bases with no gene match: 5. The CDR3 consists of 15 residues.

This rearrangement joins TRBV2 to TRBJ2-6; a weak D match, TRBD1 (5 bases). Trimming took 1 base from V and 14 from J, leaving 12 bases between them. This CDR3 has 13 residues. From germline, CDR1 is SNHLY and CDR2 FYNNEI. The CDR3 protein is CASSEDLAGILTF. Here the CDR3 DNA reads TGTGCCAGCAGTGAAGATTTAGCAGGGATCCTGACTTTC.

The chain has TRBV29-1 and TRBJ2-2, with D possibly TRBD2 on 5 matching bases. CDR3 size: 14 residues. CDR1 is SQVTM and CDR2 is ANQGSEA in the germline V gene. V was trimmed by 4 bases and J by 0 bases, leaving 9 bases between them. The chain's CDR3 is CSVATGSNTGELFF. The CDR3 nucleotides read TGCAGCGTTGCAACGGGATCGAACACCGGGGAGCTGTTTTTT.

The sample holds a few counts of this clonotype. The chain has TRBV5-1 and TRBJ1-3, with D tentatively TRBD1 (5 bases). V was clipped by 1 base and J by 4 bases, with 18 bases between them. Germline CDR1 reads SGHRS; CDR2 reads YFSETQ. CDR3 size: 17 residues. The CDR3 DNA reads as TGCGCCAGCAGCTTGTCGGGACCGACCCTCTACGGAAACACCATATATTTT. It translates to CASSLSGPTLYGNTIYF.